The T cell receptor (beta chain) under discussion was sequenced for a study of cytomegalovirus exposure and HLA in healthy donors. Study-level findings and limits: Generally TCR sequences proved uncommon, though certain public TCRs appeared in numerous donors.

Use of 60 Vbeta and 13 Jbeta primers characterized the PCR. Sequencing was performed with immunoSEQ multiplex PCR; in TCRdb, only in-frame clones are kept and a portion is missing. The table lists about 120,000 clones, roughly 70% of them singletons. This clone was observed a handful of times. Its antigen is not identified. Germline V CDR1 and CDR2: MDHEN, SYDVKM. Losses at the gene ends were 8 bases for V and 0 bases for J; bases not matched to a gene: 14. CDR3 length: 17 amino acids. Sequencing was done on a sample of PBMCs. The chain has TRBV28 and TRBJ1-1, with TRBD1 matching 8 bases. This sequence was found in a young man in good health and CMV-seronegative. The CDR3 is CASLESDRVDMNTEAFF. The CDR3 nucleotides read TGTGCCAGCTTAGAATCGGACAGGGTGGACATGAACACTGAAGCTTTCTTT.